These T cell receptor beta chains were read from a single sample in a study of blood T cell repertoires in COVID-19. Sequencing used immunoSEQ multiplex PCR; TCRdb keeps in-frame clones, though not all of them. The sample has approximately 53,000 clones; roughly 80% are singletons. The sample was peripheral blood. All receptors derive from a woman aged 55-69 years with acute or convalescent COVID-19. CDR3s leave out the opening cysteine and the closing phenylalanine or tryptophan. A D gene is named only where the DNA matches it firmly.

>13|TRBJ2-5|NA|TRBV9
ASSAHYAREETQY
>11|TRBJ1-2|NA|TRBV5-1
ASSLGGSGGYT
>12|TRBJ2-1|NA|TRBV30
ACPGQGQGNEQF
>12|TRBJ2-7|NA|TRBV27
ASSLSLGLYEQY
>12|TRBJ2-3|NA|TRBV7-3
ASSPGLSTDTQY
>10|TRBJ1-1|NA|TRBV19
ASRLGHTEAF
>12|TRBJ2-3|NA|TRBV7-2
ASSWGVERDTQY
>12|TRBJ1-2|TRBD1|TRBV5-3
ARSLSGQRYGYT
>14|TRBJ2-3|TRBD1|TRBV7-8
ASSLNRGNKTDTQY
>11|TRBJ1-1|NA|TRBV7-9
ASSLGATIEAF
>10|TRBJ2-5|NA|TRBV2
AGRDTQETQY
>12|TRBJ1-1|NA|TRBV5-4
ASSPDEGRTEAF
>11|TRBJ1-2|NA|TRBV27
ASSRTINYGYT
>12|TRBJ2-7|TRBD2|TRBV10-2
ASSSGGPPYEQY
>11|TRBJ1-2|NA|TRBV6-5
ASKRQSNYGYT